These 20 T cell receptor beta chains originate from one sample sequenced in a study of shared clonotypes between healthy human individuals. Clones were read by immunoSEQ multiplex PCR, and TCRdb kept only the in-frame ones, dropping some. Counted here are 2 million to 3 million clones, 93% occurring once; the ten biggest clones make up roughly 0.36%. The source material was naive CD4+ T cells from PBMCs. Documented subset: CD45RA+ positively selected. The source is a man aged 18 to 35 in good health. Some clones in this sample may be carry-over from other donors' samples.

This chain's CDR3 is CASSQVWGTDTQYF. The CDR3 bases are TGTGCCAGCAGCCAAGTGTGGGGAACAGATACGCAGTATTTT. V is TRBV14 and J is TRBJ2-3; D unresolved. This CDR3 has 14 residues. V was pared by 1 base and J by 3 bases, with 8 bases between. Germline V gene sequence: CDR1 SGHDN, CDR2 FVKESK.

In regard to this clone: The DNA is omitted, as the CDR3 cannot be located on it reliably, and the CDR3 follows TCRdb's listing. V gene TRBV12-1 combines with J gene TRBJ2-7. TRBV12-1 is listed as a pseudogene. The CDR3 contains 18 residues when both ends are counted. The CDR3 here is CASTNLPGVAVGSYEQYF.

The chain links TRBV9 to TRBJ1-5, with D possibly matching TRBD1 (5 bases). Germline CDR1 and CDR2: SGDLS and YYNGEE. The ends were cut back, 4 bases at V and 2 bases at J, with 10 bases in the middle. This CDR3 is 14 amino acids long. The chain's CDR3 is CASSPDSGNQPQHF. Written as DNA, the CDR3 is TGTGCCAGCAGCCCAGACAGTGGCAATCAGCCCCAGCATTTT. Full variable domain (outside the CDR3, taken from reference TRBV9 and TRBJ1-5): DSGVTQTPKHLITATGQRVTLRCSPRSGDLSVYWYQQSLDQGLQFLIQYYNGEERAKGNILERFSAQQFPDLHSELNLSSLELGDSALYFCASSPDSGNQPQHFGDGTRLSIL.

The chain recombines TRBV27 with TRBJ1-1, with 7 bases aligning to TRBD1. The V and J ends lost 7 bases and 0 bases, in that order; junction bases with no gene match: 8. The CDR3 is 15 residues long. The germline V gene encodes CDR1 MNHEY and CDR2 SMNVEV (reference sequence). The CDR3 spells CASTKGGTLNTEAFF. The CDR3 nucleotides read TGTGCCAGCACTAAAGGGGGCACCCTGAACACTGAAGCTTTCTTT.

The chain recombines TRBV10-3 with TRBJ1-2; TRBD1 matches at 8 bases. CDR3 length: 14 amino acids. Germline CDR1 ENHRY, CDR2 SYGVKD. V trimming: 5 bases; J trimming: 4 bases; junction bases outside the gene matches: 6. The DNA of the CDR3 is TGTGCCATCAGTCCTGGACAGGGAGGCTATGGCTACACCTTC. Translating gives CAISPGQGGYGYTF.

Here the CDR3 DNA reads TGTGCCAGCAGTTTGGGTAAGGGCTACAATCAGCCCCAGCATTTT. Its translation: CASSLGKGYNQPQHF. The chain couples TRBV28 to TRBJ1-5; D not resolved. Looked up from germline, CDR1 is MDHEN and CDR2 is SYDVKM. V was shortened by 3 bases and J by 3 bases, with 12 bases between the two germline ends. This CDR3 region has 15 residues.

CDR3 nucleotide sequence: TGTGCCAGCAGTTACTCTGCAGGGGGGAACACCGGGGAGCTGTTTTTT. Its translation: CASSYSAGGNTGELFF. This chain connects TRBV6-5 to TRBJ2-2; TRBD1 matches at 7 bases. Germline trimming cut 0 bases from V and 1 base from J; bases unmatched to any gene: 2. CDR1 and CDR2 from the germline V gene are MNHEY and SVGAGI. This CDR3 is 16 amino acids long.

V usage is TRBV5-1 and J usage is TRBJ2-7; D is undetermined. The V end lost 0 bases, the J end lost 6 bases, and 10 bases lay between the germline ends. The length of the CDR3 is 13 residues. Looked up from germline, CDR1 is SGHRS and CDR2 is YFSETQ. CDR3 in DNA: TGCGCCAGCAGCTTGGCTGGGCCAGGCGAGCAGTACTTC. Residues: CASSLAGPGEQYF. Full variable domain (outside the CDR3, taken from reference TRBV5-1 and TRBJ2-7): KAGVTQTPRYLIKTRGQQVTLSCSPISGHRSVSWYQQTPGQGLQFLFEYFSETQRNKGNFPGRFSGRQFSNSRSEMNVSTLELGDSALYLCASSLAGPGEQYFGPGTRLTVT.

The chain links TRBV15 to TRBJ1-2; D ambiguous. Germline-derived CDR1 and CDR2 are LNHNV and YYDKDF (reference sequence). The CDR3 consists of 13 residues. With 1 base removed from V and 4 bases from J, the gap between germline ends came to 7 bases. This chain's CDR3 is CATSRVEGYGYTF. DNA for the CDR3: TGTGCCACCAGCAGAGTTGAAGGCTATGGCTACACCTTC.

Only one count was recorded for this clone. The rearrangement joins TRBV5-6 to TRBJ1-6; the D is unclear. The CDR3 is 16 residues long. The germline CDR1 and CDR2 sequences are SGHDT and YYEEEE. V was clipped by 0 bases and J by 5 bases, with 12 bases between them. The CDR3 nucleotides are TGTGCCAGCAGCTTGGGGTATTCATTGGATAATTCACCCCTCCACTTT. This encodes CASSLGYSLDNSPLHF.

This chain connects TRBV5-1 to TRBJ2-5, with D tentatively TRBD1 (6 bases). CDR3 length: 15 amino acids. Germline V gene sequence: CDR1 SGHRS, CDR2 YFSETQ. Trimming cost V 6 bases and J 2 bases, with 17 bases left between them. Written as DNA, the CDR3 is TGCGCCAGCACCCCTCGCCACAGGGAACAAGAGACCCAGTACTTC. Residues: CASTPRHREQETQYF.

The chain couples TRBV6-1 to TRBJ2-7; the match to TRBD2 covers 7 bases. V was pared by 0 bases and J by 5 bases, with 7 bases of the junction left unmatched. Germline V gives CDR1 MNHNS, CDR2 SASEGT. The CDR3 sequence is 15 residues long. The CDR3 region is CASSEAWREINEQYF. CDR3 sequence (DNA): TGTGCCAGCAGTGAAGCTTGGCGGGAGATAAACGAGCAGTACTTC.

This chain joins TRBV6-1 and TRBJ2-5; 7 positions match TRBD2. Losses at the gene ends were 10 bases for V and 5 bases for J; bases not matched to a gene: 1. CDR3 length: 10 amino acids. Germline V gene data show CDR1 as MNHNS and CDR2 as SASEGT. The CDR3 region has the DNA TGTGCCACGGGGGGTGAGACCCAGTACTTC. This sequence encodes CATGGETQYF.

The chain uses TRBV5-5 and TRBJ1-3, with D perhaps matching TRBD1 (6 bases). This CDR3 has 14 residues. V dropped 5 bases and J dropped 2 bases, with 11 bases sitting between them. Germline V CDR1 and CDR2: SGHKS, YYEKEE (reference sequence). CDR3 nucleotides: TGTGCCAGCAGAGAATACAGGGCTGGAAACACCATATATTTT. This codes for CASREYRAGNTIYF.

The chain uses TRBV9 and TRBJ1-2; 9 positions agree with TRBD1. J gave up 4 bases and V 2 bases, and 6 bases lay outside the gene matches. The CDR3 totals 15 residues. CDR1 and CDR2 (germline): SGDLS, YYNGEE. The CDR3 sequence is CASSVGDRVGYGYTF. CDR3 bases: TGTGCCAGCAGCGTGGGGGACAGGGTCGGCTATGGCTACACCTTC.

The chain carries TRBV28 and TRBJ2-2; possible D gene TRBD2, 5 bases. CDR3 length equals 15 residues. The V gene's germline CDR1 is MDHEN and CDR2 SYDVKM. V lost 7 bases, J lost 7 bases, and 19 bases lay in between. DNA for the CDR3: TGTGCCAGCACCGTAGGCGGGCAACGGGGCGGGGAGCTGTTTTTT. It specifies CASTVGGQRGGELFF. The full variable domain, with the rest looked up from reference TRBV28 and TRBJ2-2, is DVKVTQSSRYLVKRTGEKVFLECVQDMDHENMFWYRQDPGLGLRLIYFSYDVKMKEKGDIPEGYSVSREKKERFSLILESASTNQTSMYLCASTVGGQRGGELFFGEGSRLTVL.

CDR3 in DNA: TGTGCCAGCAGCGCGAGGGTGGACACTGAAGCTTTCTTT. Translation gives CASSARVDTEAFF. V usage is TRBV7-2 and J usage is TRBJ1-1; no definite D call. The V gene lost 5 bases and the J gene lost 3 bases, with 10 bases spanning the gap. The length of the CDR3 is 13 residues. Germline CDR1 reads SGHTA; CDR2 reads FQGNSA.

The chain joins TRBV6-1 to TRBJ1-1; 8 positions agree with TRBD1. V lost 6 bases and J lost 5; bases outside the gene matches: 8. Germline CDR1 MNHNS, CDR2 SASEGT. CDR3 length: 14 residues. CDR3 region: CASSRTGLGTEAFF. Written as DNA, the CDR3 is TGTGCCAGCAGCCGGACAGGGCTGGGGACTGAAGCTTTCTTT.

The chain links TRBV5-5 to TRBJ2-7; 11 bases are a match to TRBD2. Losses at the gene ends were 5 bases for V and 7 bases for J; bases not matched to a gene: 11. The CDR3 is 15 residues long. Germline V gene sequence: CDR1 SGHKS, CDR2 YYEKEE (reference sequence). CDR3 sequence: CASSTGTSGRGEQYF. The CDR3, as DNA: TGTGCCAGCAGTACCGGGACTAGCGGCCGCGGGGAGCAGTACTTC. Drawing the rest from reference TRBV5-5 and TRBJ2-7, the complete variable domain is DAGVTQSPTHLIKTRGQQVTLRCSPISGHKSVSWYQQVLGQGPQFIFQYYEKEERGRGNFPDRFSARQFPNYSSELNVNALLLGDSALYLCASSTGTSGRGEQYFGPGTRLTVT.

This chain uses TRBV5-4 with TRBJ1-2, with TRBD1 as a possible D gene (6 bases). Germline V gene sequence: CDR1 SGHNT, CDR2 YYREEE (reference sequence). Between the trimmed V and J ends, which lost 4 bases and 2 bases, there was a span of 15 bases. This CDR3 has 15 amino acids. The CDR3 is CASSPGHRINYGYTF. CDR3 DNA: TGTGCCAGCAGCCCGGGACACCGGATAAACTATGGCTACACCTTC. Full variable domain (missing parts from reference TRBV5-4 and TRBJ1-2): ETGVTQSPTHLIKTRGQQVTLRCSSQSGHNTVSWYQQALGQGPQFIFQYYREEENGRGNFPPRFSGLQFPNYSSELNVNALELDDSALYLCASSPGHRINYGYTFGSGTRLTVV.